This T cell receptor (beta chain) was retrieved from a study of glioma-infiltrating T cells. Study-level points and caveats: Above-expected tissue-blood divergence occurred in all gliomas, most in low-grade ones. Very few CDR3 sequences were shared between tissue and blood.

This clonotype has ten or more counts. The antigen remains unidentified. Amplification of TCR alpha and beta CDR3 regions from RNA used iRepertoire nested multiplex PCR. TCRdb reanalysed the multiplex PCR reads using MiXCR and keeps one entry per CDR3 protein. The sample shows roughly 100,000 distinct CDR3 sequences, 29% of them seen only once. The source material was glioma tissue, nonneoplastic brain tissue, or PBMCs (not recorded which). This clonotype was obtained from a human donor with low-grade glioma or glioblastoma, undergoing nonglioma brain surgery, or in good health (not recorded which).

The CDR3 loop reads CASSPRITGELFF. The CDR3 coding sequence is TGTGCCAGCAGTCCAAGGATCACCGGGGAGCTGTTTTTT. The V gene is TRBV12-3 or TRBV12-4, the J gene TRBJ2-2; D unresolved. Trimming removed 5 bases from V and 4 bases from J, with 8 bases in between. This CDR3 has 13 amino acids.